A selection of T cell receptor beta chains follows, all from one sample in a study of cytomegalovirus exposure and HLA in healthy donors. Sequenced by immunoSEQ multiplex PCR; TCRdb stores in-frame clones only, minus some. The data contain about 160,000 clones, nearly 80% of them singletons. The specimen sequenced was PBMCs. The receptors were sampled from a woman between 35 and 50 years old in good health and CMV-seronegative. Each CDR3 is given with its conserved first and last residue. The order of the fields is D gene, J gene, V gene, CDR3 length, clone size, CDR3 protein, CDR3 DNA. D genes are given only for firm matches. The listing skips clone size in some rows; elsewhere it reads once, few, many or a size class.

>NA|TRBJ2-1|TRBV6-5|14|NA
CASSPQTGPFVQFF
TGTGCCAGCAGCCCTCAGACAGGCCCGTTCGTGCAGTTCTTC
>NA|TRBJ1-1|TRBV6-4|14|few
CASSDSRPRSRRVF
TGTGCCAGCAGTGACTCCCGGCCAAGAAGCAGGAGGGTCTTT
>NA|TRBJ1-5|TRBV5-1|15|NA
CASSLVGGLNQPQHF
TGCGCCAGCAGCTTGGTAGGAGGGCTCAATCAGCCCCAGCATTTT
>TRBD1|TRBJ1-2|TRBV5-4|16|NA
CASSATSGTANYGYTF
TGTGCCAGCAGCGCGACTTCCGGGACAGCAAACTATGGCTACACCTTC
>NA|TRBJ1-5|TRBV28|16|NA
CASSLLGSGSNQPQHF
TGTGCCAGCAGTTTATTAGGTTCAGGTAGCAATCAGCCCCAGCATTTT
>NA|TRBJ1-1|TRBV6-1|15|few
CASSELAGLGTEAFF
TGTGCCAGCAGTGAACTTGCAGGGCTGGGCACTGAAGCTTTCTTT
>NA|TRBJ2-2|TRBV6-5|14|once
CASSYSRGGMELFF
TGTGCCAGCAGTTACAGTAGGGGGGGCATGGAGCTGTTTTTT
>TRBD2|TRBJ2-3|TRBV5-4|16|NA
CASSLGWGGSTDTQYF
TGTGCCAGCAGCTTGGGATGGGGGGGGAGCACAGATACGCAGTATTTT
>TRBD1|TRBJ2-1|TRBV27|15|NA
CASSSDRGSYNEQFF
TGTGCCAGCAGTTCAGACAGGGGCTCCTACAATGAGCAGTTCTTC
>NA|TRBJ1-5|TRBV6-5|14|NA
CASRPTGSNQPQHF
TGTGCCAGCAGGCCGACAGGCTCCAATCAGCCCCAGCATTTT
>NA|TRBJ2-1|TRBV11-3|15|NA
CASSMSGSSYNEQFF
TGTGCCAGCAGCATGAGCGGAAGCTCCTACAATGAGCAGTTCTTC
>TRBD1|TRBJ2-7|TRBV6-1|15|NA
CASSEPGGRSYEQYF
TGTGCCAGCAGTGAACCAGGGGGCAGAAGTTACGAGCAGTACTTC
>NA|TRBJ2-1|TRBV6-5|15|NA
CASSYSGQAYNEQFF
TGTGCCAGCAGTTACTCGGGGCAGGCCTACAATGAGCAGTTCTTC